Described below is a single T cell receptor beta chain sequence and its context. Its cognate antigen has yet to be identified. No base qualities exist here, and no much larger clone lies one base off it. The trial excluded patients who had a history of autoimmune disease or were on systemic immunosuppression. Peripheral blood for TCR sequencing was drawn from every dose cohort at baseline, at cycle 4 day 1 and at cycle 7 day 1. Samples came from an open-label, multicenter, first-in-human phase I dose-escalation trial of ivuxolimab. The trial enrolled adults with locally advanced or metastatic head and neck squamous cell, hepatocellular, melanoma or renal cell carcinoma. Before TCR sequencing, CD4+ T cells and CD8+ T cells were sorted from peripheral blood as separate populations. This sample stems from a study of OX40 agonist ivuxolimab in advanced cancers. General notes on the study: Ivuxolimab was an agonistic, fully human IgG2 monoclonal antibody directed against OX40 (CD134), a costimulatory receptor. Prior anti-PD-1, anti-PD-L1 or anti-CTLA-4 therapy was permitted, and checkpoint inhibitors had been received by under 50% of dose-escalation patients. Of the approximately 54 patients in dose escalation, some 20 had hepatocellular carcinoma, some 15 had melanoma, 9 had renal cell carcinoma and 9 had head and neck cancer. Intravenous ivuxolimab was administered to patients every 2 weeks at six dose levels: 0.01, 0.1, 0.3, 1.5, 3 and 10 mg/kg. Peripheral TCRbeta sequencing aimed to test whether ivuxolimab altered TCR sequence diversity and caused clonal T-cell expansion. The paper covers the monotherapy dose-escalation part of the phase I ivuxolimab trial, which included N of about 50 patients. Partial responses occurred in three dose-escalation patients: two with cutaneous melanoma and one with hepatocellular carcinoma. In the dose-escalation cohort, around 80% of patients were male, and the mean age was around 65 years with a range of roughly 20 to 80.

Genomic DNA was isolated from the sorted cells so that the TCRbeta CDR3 region could be sequenced. The immunoSEQ Assay was used to sequence the TCRbeta CDR3 regions. Entries here come from immuneACCESS through TCRdb and include only in-frame sequences with V and J called. Some clones fail to appear in such tables; in the studies checked, an unresolved V gene covers under half of the shortfall, and the cause of the remainder is unknown. The table for this sample lists roughly 120,000 clones; less than 95% of them were counted only once. The leading ten clones occupy about 0.81% of the sample. Measured from the cysteine to the phenylalanine, the CDR3 is 13 residues long. The retained sequence is limited to the CDR3, 39 bases, with the frame set at the first base. Here V drops 5 bases and J drops 8 bases, and the junction holds 5 bases not matched to any gene. Reading the germline V gene (reference sequence) gives CDR1 GTSNPN and CDR2 SVGIG.

The investigation overall reported the following: The antigen specificity of the clonally expanded peripheral T cells was not determined. Low levels of normalized T-cell clonal expansion were also seen in some nonresponding patients. After ivuxolimab, CD8+ T cells had more expanded clones than CD4+ T cells on average. At doses from 0.1 to 3.0 mg/kg, clonal expansion was seen in both CD4+ and CD8+ blood T cells between baseline and week 6. In the 0.1-3.0 mg/kg groups, partial responders were among the patients with the lowest normalized peripheral clonal expansion, particularly in CD8+ T cells.

The rearrangement combines TRBV30 with TRBJ2-5, with TRBD2 matching 13 junction bases. The sequence was collected from an adult with an advanced solid tumor such as melanoma, head and neck, liver or kidney cancer. The sample consisted of CD4+ or CD8+ T cells sorted from blood, taken in a trial of the OX40 agonist ivuxolimab. The CDR3 protein is CAWSPGLAGTQYF. The bases are TGTGCCTGGTCCCCGGGACTAGCGGGAACCCAGTACTTC.